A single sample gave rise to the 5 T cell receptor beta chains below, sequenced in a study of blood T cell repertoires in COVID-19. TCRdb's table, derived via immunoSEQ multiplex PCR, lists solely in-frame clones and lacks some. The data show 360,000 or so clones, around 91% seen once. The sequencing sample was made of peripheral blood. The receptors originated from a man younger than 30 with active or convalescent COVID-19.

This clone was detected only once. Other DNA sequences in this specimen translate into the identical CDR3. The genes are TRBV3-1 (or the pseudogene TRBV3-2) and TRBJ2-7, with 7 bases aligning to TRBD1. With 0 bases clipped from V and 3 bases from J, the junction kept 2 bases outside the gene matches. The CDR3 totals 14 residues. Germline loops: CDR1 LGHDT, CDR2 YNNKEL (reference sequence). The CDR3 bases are TGTGCCAGCAGCCAAGATCGGACAGGCTACGAGCAGTACTTC. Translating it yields CASSQDRTGYEQYF.

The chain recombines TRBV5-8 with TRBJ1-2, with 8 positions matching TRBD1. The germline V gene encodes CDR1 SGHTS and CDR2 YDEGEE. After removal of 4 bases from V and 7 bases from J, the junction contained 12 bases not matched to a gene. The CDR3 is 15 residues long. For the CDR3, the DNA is TGTGCCAGCAGCACACGACAGGGGCCGGTAGCTGGCTACACCTTC. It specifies CASSTRQGPVAGYTF.

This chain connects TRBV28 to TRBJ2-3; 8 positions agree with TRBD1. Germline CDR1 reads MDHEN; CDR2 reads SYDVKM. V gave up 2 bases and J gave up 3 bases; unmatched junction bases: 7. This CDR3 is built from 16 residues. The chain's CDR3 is CASSLMRTGTTDTQYF. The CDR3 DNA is TGTGCCAGCAGTTTAATGAGGACAGGGACAACAGATACGCAGTATTTT.

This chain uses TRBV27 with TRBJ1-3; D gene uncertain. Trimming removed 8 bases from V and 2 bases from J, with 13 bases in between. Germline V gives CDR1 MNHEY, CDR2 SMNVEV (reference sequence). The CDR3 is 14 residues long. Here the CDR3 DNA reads TGTGCCAGCGGCAATCTCGCCGCTGGAAACACCATATATTTT. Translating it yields CASGNLAAGNTIYF.

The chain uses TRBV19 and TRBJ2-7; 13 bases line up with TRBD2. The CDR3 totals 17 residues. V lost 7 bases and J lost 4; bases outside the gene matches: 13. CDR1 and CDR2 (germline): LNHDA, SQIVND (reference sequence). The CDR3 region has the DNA TGTGCCAGTACCTTAACGGGGACTAGCGGGAAGGGGTACGAGCAGTACTTC. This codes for CASTLTGTSGKGYEQYF.